This T cell receptor (beta chain) was identified in a study of blood T cell repertoires in COVID-19. This clone was counted between two and nine times. Produced via immunoSEQ multiplex PCR; TCRdb's table is partial and in-frame only. The repertoire consists of about 21,000 clones, with over 80% occurring once and the leading ten covering around 23%. Germline V gene data show CDR1 as SGHRS and CDR2 as YFSETQ. J gave up 0 bases and V 0 bases, and 0 bases lay outside the gene matches. This CDR3 is built from 15 residues. The sample consisted of peripheral blood. The chain links TRBV5-1 to TRBJ1-3, with TRBD1 matching 7 bases. This TCR came from a man at least 80 years old with active or convalescent COVID-19. This CDR3 reads CASSLDRGSGNTIYF. The CDR3 DNA reads as TGCGCCAGCAGCTTGGACAGGGGCTCTGGAAACACCATATATTTT.